These T cell receptor beta chains were read from a single sample in a study of shared clonotypes between healthy human individuals. The protocol was immunoSEQ multiplex PCR, while the TCRdb copy is restricted to in-frame clones and leaves out a portion. The data show 650,000 to 800,000 clones, under 95% seen once. The specimen sequenced was naive CD8+ T cells sorted from blood. Receptor source: a man younger than 40 in good health. Each CDR3 is given with its conserved first and last residue. A D gene is named only where the DNA matches it firmly. Size is stated for part of the rows, as once, few or many counts, or as a class when the clone is expanded.

clone size,J gene,V gene,D gene,CDR3 DNA,CDR3 protein
-,TRBJ2-1,TRBV23-1,TRBD2,TGCGCCAGCAGTCAGTTGGGCATACTAGCGGGAGGGCCGGTGTACAATGAGCAGTTCTTC,CASSQLGILAGGPVYNEQFF
-,TRBJ2-2,TRBV4-2,TRBD2,TGTGCCACCGCACAACTAGCGGAGAGGGGCACCGGGGAGCTGTTTTTT,CATAQLAERGTGELFF
-,TRBJ2-3,TRBV11-2,TRBD2,TGTGCCAGCAGCTCCCAGACTAGCGGGGGCACAGATACGCAGTATTTT,CASSSQTSGGTDTQYF
once,TRBJ2-3,TRBV9,TRBD2,TGTGCCAGCAGCGTAGGTAGCGGGGTAAGCACAGATACGCAGTATTTT,CASSVGSGVSTDTQYF
-,TRBJ1-1,TRBV11-2,-,TGTGCCAGCAGCTTAGGCTACAACAGTGAAGCTTTCTTT,CASSLGYNSEAFF
-,TRBJ2-5,TRBV2,TRBD2,TGTGCCAGCCCTCTAGCGGGAGGACAAGAGACCCAGTACTTC,CASPLAGGQETQYF
-,TRBJ1-1,TRBV10-2,-,TGCGCCGCGGGGTTAGTTGAAGCTTTCTTT,CAAGLVEAFF
-,TRBJ2-2,TRBV5-6,TRBD2,TGTGCCAGCAGCTTCGGAGCGGGAGTTTTCACCGGGGAGCTGTTTTTT,CASSFGAGVFTGELFF
-,TRBJ1-2,TRBV6-1,-,TGTGCCAGCACCGCACGGGGGCTCTATGGCTACACCTTC,CASTARGLYGYTF
-,TRBJ2-7,TRBV29-1,TRBD2,TGCAGCGTCGGGGGGTCACAACCGGTCGAGCAGTACTTC,CSVGGSQPVEQYF
-,TRBJ2-7,TRBV11-1,-,TGTGCCAGCACCACCCAAGTTCAGGGCTACGAGCAGTACTTC,CASTTQVQGYEQYF
-,TRBJ2-1,TRBV6-1,TRBD1,TGTGCCAGCAGAACCGGGACAGGGCGAGATGAGCAGTTCTTC,CASRTGTGRDEQFF
-,TRBJ2-3,TRBV4-1,-,TGCGCCAGCACGAGGGTCGTGGGCACAGATACGCAGTATTTT,CASTRVVGTDTQYF
-,TRBJ1-4,TRBV11-2,-,TGTGCCAGCAGCTTGAGTACAGGACGTGAAAAACTGTTTTTT,CASSLSTGREKLFF
-,TRBJ2-1,TRBV27,-,TGTGCCAGCAGTTCAGAGGGGATTACCTACAATGAGCAGTTCTTC,CASSSEGITYNEQFF
-,TRBJ2-5,TRBV10-1,-,TGCGCCAGCAGTGAGTCGGTGGGGAGCCGAGAGACCCAGTACTTC,CASSESVGSRETQYF
-,TRBJ1-3,TRBV2,-,TGTGCCAGCAGTGAAATTGGGACGGTACCCTCTGGAAACACCATATATTTT,CASSEIGTVPSGNTIYF
-,TRBJ2-5,TRBV19,TRBD1,TGTGCCAGTAGTATAGTGGGACAGGGGGATTTACCCCAAGAGACCCAGTACTTC,CASSIVGQGDLPQETQYF
-,TRBJ2-1,TRBV13,TRBD2,TGTGCCAGTCGGACTAGCGGAGCCTACAATGAGCAGTTCTTC,CASRTSGAYNEQFF
-,TRBJ1-3,TRBV11-2,-,TGTGCCAGCAGCCCCTTGGGGACAGGAAACACCATATATTTT,CASSPLGTGNTIYF
-,TRBJ2-2,TRBV29-1,-,TGCAGCGTTGCCAACGGGGAGCTGTTTTTT,CSVANGELFF
once,TRBJ1-2,TRBV11-1,-,TGTGCCAGCAGCTTAGCTCTGCGGGACACCCTCTATGGCTACACCTTC,CASSLALRDTLYGYTF
-,TRBJ2-3,TRBV5-4,-,TGTGCCAGCAGCCCGGGCCAGGGCCAAACAGATACGCAGTATTTT,CASSPGQGQTDTQYF
-,TRBJ2-2,TRBV28,TRBD1,TGTGCCAGCAGTCCGACAGGGATCAGAGGCGGGGAGCTGTTTTTT,CASSPTGIRGGELFF
-,TRBJ2-1,TRBV7-9,TRBD2,TGTGCCAGCAGCCTCGGACTAGCGGGAAACTACAATGAGCAGTTCTTC,CASSLGLAGNYNEQFF
-,TRBJ2-7,TRBV2,-,TGTGCCACCGGCCCGACAGAGCGCTACGAGCAGTACTTC,CATGPTERYEQYF
-,TRBJ2-7,TRBV9,TRBD2,TGTGCCAGCTCCGGAGGACTAGCGGGGACCTACGAGCAGTACTTC,CASSGGLAGTYEQYF
-,TRBJ2-2,TRBV27,-,TGTGCCAGCTCGGACAGAAACACCGGGGAGCTGTTTTTT,CASSDRNTGELFF
once,TRBJ2-3,TRBV4-1,TRBD1,TGCGCCAGCAGCCAGGGGGACAGGCCCACAGATACGCAGTATTTT,CASSQGDRPTDTQYF
-,TRBJ2-1,TRBV27,TRBD2,TGTGCCAGCAGTTTACAGTCTAGCGGGAGACTCGGGTACAATGAGCAGTTCTTC,CASSLQSSGRLGYNEQFF
-,TRBJ2-7,TRBV7-2,TRBD1,TGTGCCAGCAGCTCGAGCCGGGACAGGGCCTCCTACGAGCAGTACTTC,CASSSSRDRASYEQYF
-,TRBJ2-2,TRBV9,-,TGTGCCAGCAGAGGACTGAACACCGGGGAGCTGTTTTTT,CASRGLNTGELFF
-,TRBJ2-7,TRBV27,TRBD1,TGTGCCAGCAGTCCGTACCTAGGACAGGGAATTTACGAGCAGTACTTC,CASSPYLGQGIYEQYF
-,TRBJ2-7,TRBV28,-,TGTGCCAGCAGCCTAAGAGGGGGAGAGATAACCTACGAGCAGTACTTC,CASSLRGGEITYEQYF
-,TRBJ2-7,TRBV7-2,-,TGTGCCAGCACGTCAATGGGGGAGCAGTACTTC,CASTSMGEQYF
few,TRBJ1-5,TRBV7-6,-,TGTGCCAGCAGCTTAGCGAAGGGACCCAATCAGCCCCAGCATTTT,CASSLAKGPNQPQHF
-,TRBJ2-7,TRBV4-1,TRBD1,TGCGCCAGCAGCCACGCTAGTTCAGGGGGCGGCGACGAGCAGTACTTC,CASSHASSGGGDEQYF
-,TRBJ2-3,TRBV19,-,TGTGCCAGTAGTATTGGTGCGGGGACCACAGATACGCAGTATTTT,CASSIGAGTTDTQYF
few,TRBJ2-7,TRBV2,-,TGTGCCAGCACTACGACAGCTGAGCAGTACTTC,CASTTTAEQYF
-,TRBJ2-5,TRBV11-2,-,TGTGCCAGCAGCTTAGTGAGTCCGGGAGAGACCCAGTACTTC,CASSLVSPGETQYF
-,TRBJ2-3,TRBV28,TRBD2,TGTGCCAGCAGTTTAGGGGCGGGAGTAAGAGATACGCAGTATTTT,CASSLGAGVRDTQYF
-,TRBJ1-1,TRBV9,TRBD1,TGTGCCAGCAGCCGACAGGGGAAACTGAACACTGAAGCTTTCTTT,CASSRQGKLNTEAFF
-,TRBJ1-3,TRBV5-1,TRBD1,TGCGCCAGCAGCACCGGACAGGGGCGAGACACCATATATTTT,CASSTGQGRDTIYF
-,TRBJ2-1,TRBV30,-,TGTGCCTGGAGTGTAGGGAAATACAATGAGCAGTTCTTC,CAWSVGKYNEQFF